This is a list of T cell receptor beta chains from one sample in a study of blood T cell repertoires in COVID-19. The protocol was immunoSEQ multiplex PCR, while the TCRdb copy is restricted to in-frame clones and leaves out a portion. The data hold roughly 70,000 clones, with over 70% observed a single time. Material: peripheral blood. These receptors originate from a man in his sixties or seventies who had recovered from COVID-19. CDR3s include the opening cysteine and the closing phenylalanine or tryptophan. Fields, in order: J gene, V gene, D gene, clone size, CDR3 length, CDR3 protein, CDR3 DNA. The D gene is left open where the match is weak. Some rows have no size entry. The others give once, few or many, or a class for an expanded clone.

>TRBJ1-1|TRBV7-8|TRBD1|-|16
CASSFRGQGLNTEAFF
TGTGCCAGCAGCTTTAGGGGACAGGGACTGAACACTGAAGCTTTCTTT
>TRBJ2-5|TRBV11-2|-|-|14
CASSLESVQETQYF
TGTGCCAGCAGCTTAGAAAGCGTACAAGAGACCCAGTACTTC
>TRBJ2-2|TRBV19|-|-|16
CASSPYRIPNTGELFF
TGTGCCAGTAGCCCCTACAGAATTCCGAACACCGGGGAGCTGTTTTTT
>TRBJ2-1|TRBV4-2|TRBD1|few|16
CASSQAPGQGVNEQFF
TGTGCCAGCAGCCAAGCGCCGGGACAGGGGGTCAATGAGCAGTTCTTC
>TRBJ2-7|TRBV7-2|TRBD1|-|17
CASSLRPSGQILYEQYF
TGTGCCAGCAGCTTACGGCCCTCGGGACAGATACTCTACGAGCAGTACTTC
>TRBJ2-7|TRBV10-3|TRBD2|-|14
CAINSGTSSYEQYF
TGTGCCATCAATTCCGGGACTAGCTCCTACGAGCAGTACTTC
>TRBJ2-5|TRBV10-2|-|once|17
CASSEPGRGGEQETQYF
TGCGCCAGCAGTGAGCCCGGACGCGGGGGCGAACAAGAGACCCAGTACTTC
>TRBJ2-5|TRBV28|-|-|15
CASSPLRTGEETQYF
TGTGCCAGCAGTCCACTAAGGACGGGGGAAGAGACCCAGTACTTC
>TRBJ1-1|TRBV5-1|-|-|14
CASSPGTGGTEAFF
TGCGCCAGCAGTCCCGGGACGGGGGGCACTGAAGCTTTCTTT
>TRBJ1-6|TRBV7-2|-|-|15
CASSAQGFYNSPLHF
TGTGCCAGCAGCGCACAGGGTTTCTATAATTCACCCCTCCACTTT
>TRBJ1-2|TRBV30|-|once|15
CAWSGYREPPSGYTF
TGTGCCTGGAGTGGCTACAGGGAGCCTCCCAGTGGCTACACCTTC
>TRBJ2-3|TRBV28|-|-|15
CASRTGKAKTDTQYF
TGTGCCAGCAGAACCGGGAAAGCGAAGACAGATACGCAGTATTTT
>TRBJ2-1|TRBV3-1/TRBV3-2|-|-|16
CASSQDFKDSYNEQFF
TGTGCCAGCAGCCAAGATTTTAAGGACAGTTACAATGAGCAGTTCTTC
>TRBJ2-3|TRBV9|TRBD1|-|16
CASSVGGQTSTDTQYF
TGTGCCAGCAGCGTAGGGGGACAGACCAGCACAGATACGCAGTATTTT
>TRBJ2-4|TRBV18|TRBD1|-|14
CASSPGRDRDIQYF
TGTGCCAGCTCACCGGGACGGGACAGGGACATTCAGTACTTC
>TRBJ2-7|TRBV18|-|few|17
CASSPLAGQGADYEQYF
TGTGCCAGCTCACCACTAGCGGGACAGGGAGCCGACTACGAGCAGTACTTC
>TRBJ2-7|TRBV7-2|TRBD1|-|17
CASSLDPSGQGEDEQYF
TGTGCCAGCAGCTTAGACCCCTCGGGACAGGGGGAGGACGAGCAGTACTTC
>TRBJ1-2|TRBV4-1|-|-|16
CASSTGLSLANYGYTF
TGCGCCAGCAGCACGGGACTGTCGTTAGCTAACTATGGCTACACCTTC
>TRBJ2-3|TRBV5-1|-|-|17
CASSEKRSGGSTDTQYF
TGCGCCAGCAGCGAAAAACGGTCGGGGGGCAGCACAGATACGCAGTATTTT
>TRBJ2-7|TRBV11-3|TRBD1|-|16
CASSLGFGQGVYEQYF
TGTGCCAGCAGCTTAGGTTTCGGGCAGGGGGTCTACGAGCAGTACTTC